This entry is about one TCR beta chain. The target antigen is unknown. The CDR3 extends over 15 amino acids. The ends were cut back, 1 base at V and 5 bases at J, with 11 bases in the middle. The germline V gene has CDR1 SEHNR and CDR2 FQNEAQ (reference sequence). The sample is drawn from a study of OX40 agonist ivuxolimab in advanced cancers. Notes on the study in general: Clonal expansion by week 6 occurred in CD4+ and CD8+ blood T cells (at 0.1 to 3.0 mg/kg). CD4+ T cells averaged fewer expanded clones than CD8+ T cells.

Produced via immunoSEQ multiplex PCR; TCRdb's table is partial and in-frame only. The repertoire has fewer than 80,000 clones, roughly nine tenths of them found once; the top ten carry roughly 14%. This specimen consisted of CD4+ or CD8+ T cells sorted from blood, obtained in a trial of the OX40 agonist ivuxolimab. The source of this sequence is an adult with an advanced solid tumor such as melanoma, head and neck, liver or kidney cancer. The chain is built from TRBV7-9 and TRBJ2-2, with a tentative D call TRBD2 (6 bases). The CDR3 loop is CASSLGGGLTGELFF. The CDR3 DNA is TGTGCCAGCAGCTTAGGGGGAGGATTGACCGGGGAGCTGTTTTTT.